This TCR beta chain was profiled in a study of cytomegalovirus exposure and HLA in healthy donors. The CDR3 runs to 18 residues. Trimming at V came to 1 base and at J to 3 bases, leaving 9 bases not matched to a gene. Germline CDR1 and CDR2: SGHAT and FQNNGV. Clones were sequenced by immunoSEQ multiplex PCR, and TCRdb holds only the in-frame ones, with some missing. The table shows under 250,000 clones, with around 87% occurring only once. The sequence was obtained from a woman younger than 30 in good health and CMV-seropositive. This chain links TRBV11-2 with TRBJ2-5, with 12 nucleotides matching TRBD2. The source material was PBMCs. The CDR3: CASSLGLLAGGTEETQYF. As DNA, the CDR3 is TGTGCCAGCAGCTTAGGACTCCTAGCGGGAGGGACTGAAGAGACCCAGTACTTC. Looking up the rest from reference TRBV11-2 and TRBJ2-5 gives the full variable domain: EAGVAQSPRYKIIEKRQSVAFWCNPISGHATLYWYQQILGQGPKLLIQFQNNGVVDDSQLPKDRFSAERLKGVDSTLKIQPAKLEDSAVYLCASSLGLLAGGTEETQYFGPGTRLLVL.